This T cell receptor (beta chain) was documented in a study of tissue T cells after allogeneic stem cell transplantation (dated by TCRdb to between 2021 and 2024). Concerning the study at large: Using research autopsies of patients with and without GVHD, plus mouse models of GVHD, the study profiled TCR beta repertoires across many tissues. The human arm was conducted as a prospective observational study, and neither blinding nor randomization was performed. General study outcomes and caveats: Within patients, how anatomically similar tissues were was a major factor shaping TCR repertoire composition, regardless of disease or transplant status. Only a few T cell clones appeared in more than one patient, yet motif-based clustering showed tissue-specific repertoire signatures that were shared between patients. In both patients and mice, only a limited portion of the TCR repertoire detected in tissues was captured by blood and spleen T cells. The study did not establish which tissue TCRs were alloreactive or antigen-specific, and some clones may have been host cells that persisted. Sampling depth was acknowledged as a limitation, and the patient cohort was both small and clinically heterogeneous.

Read against the paper, the sample's time point label means: mouse harvest day 7 after allogeneic transplant. Mouse grafts consisting of 10^7 T-cell-depleted bone marrow cells combined with 10^6 splenic CD5+ T cells were administered by tail vein injection. GVHD in mice was modeled with a major MHC-mismatch B6 (H2b) into BALB/c (H2d) model, and tissues were profiled at day 7 or 14. On day 7 or 14 post-transplant, mouse tissues and retro-orbital blood were harvested with separate sterile tools for each animal, and livers were flushed before harvest. Before genomic DNA isolation with the DNeasy Blood & Tissue Kit, mouse tissues were minced using razor blades in buffered saline. Library construction relied on the immunoSEQ multiplex PCR assay. Adaptive Biotechnologies performed the TCRbeta CDR3 sequencing at survey depth and reported CDR3 sequences, V/J genes, productive frequency and template counts. Amplification of TCR beta CDR3 regions started from genomic DNA instead of RNA. The original pipeline was this. Jensen-Shannon divergence was used to quantify pairwise repertoire overlap between tissues, with a value of 1 indicating complete divergence and a value of 0 indicating identical repertoires. Based on pairwise JSD values, tissues were grouped by single-linkage agglomerative hierarchical clustering, and the results were shown as dendrograms. GLIPH2 was run on all patient samples with simulation_depth 1000, kmer_min_depth 3, cdr3_length_cutoff 8, keeping groups with more than two unique CDR3s. In a standardized tissue-overlap score, Jaccard GLIPH-group overlap across patients was extrapolated to a standard repertoire size of 1000 clones. To look at how diversity was associated with clinical or experimental variables, linear mixed-effect models were used, with tissue treated as a fixed effect and individual treated as a random effect. Sourced from immuneACCESS, this table was stored by TCRdb with only in-frame sequences that have V and J called. A share of the clones is absent; for the studies checked, an unresolved V gene accounts for under half, and the remainder has no known explanation. The D gene and trimming were derived from the DNA, and the V and J assignments and clone size from that table. In this sample the table shows several thousand clones, approximately 52% of which occur a single time. Jointly, the top ten make up 6.5% to 9% of the sample.

Including the terminal cysteine and phenylalanine, the CDR3 comprises 15 residues. The 42 bases shown cover part of the CDR3, and their frame starts at base 1. The junction shows trimming of 3 bases on V and 1 base on J, plus 11 bases between the germline ends. For CDR1 and CDR2, the germline V gene (reference sequence) lists SNHLY and FYNGKV. This clone has a handful of counts. It has no known antigen specificity. Since the receptor is from a mouse, mouse gene names and germline sequences apply. The read is 1 residue too short to cover the CDR3 end, so that end is filled in from the germline J gene. The receptor comes from a female BALB/c mouse given C57BL/6 T cells with graft-versus-host disease after an allogeneic hematopoietic cell transplant. The chain is assembled from TRBV3 and TRBJ2-3, with a weak D call of TRBD1 (7 bases match). The sample was gut tissue. The sequenced part of the CDR3 DNA is TGTGCCAGCAGCTTTAGGGGGCCCGGTGCAGAAACGCTGTAT. The encoded protein is CASSFRGPGAETLY. The CDR3 as a whole reads CASSFRGPGAETLYF. The entire variable domain, with the stretches around the CDR3 drawn from the reference TRBV3 and TRBJ2-3 proteins, is GPKVLQIPSHQIIDMGQMVTLNCDPVSNHLYFYWYKQILGQQMEFLVNFYNGKVMEKSKLFKDQFSVERPDGSYFTLKIQPTALEDSAVYFCASSFRGPGAETLYFGSGTRLTVL.